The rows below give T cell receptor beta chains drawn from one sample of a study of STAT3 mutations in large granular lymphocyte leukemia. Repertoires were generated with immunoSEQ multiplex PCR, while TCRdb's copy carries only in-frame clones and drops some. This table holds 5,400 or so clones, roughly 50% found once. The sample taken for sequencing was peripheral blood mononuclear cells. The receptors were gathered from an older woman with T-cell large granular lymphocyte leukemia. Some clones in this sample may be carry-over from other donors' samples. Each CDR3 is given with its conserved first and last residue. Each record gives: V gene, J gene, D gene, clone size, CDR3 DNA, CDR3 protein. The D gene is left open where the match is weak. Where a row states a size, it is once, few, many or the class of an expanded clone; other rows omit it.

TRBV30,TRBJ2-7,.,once,TGTGCCTGGAACCGGGACTCATTATACGAGCAGTACTTC,CAWNRDSLYEQYF
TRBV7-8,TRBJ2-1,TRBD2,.,TGTGCCAGCAGCCTCACTAGCGGGCTTTACAATGAGCAGTTCTTC,CASSLTSGLYNEQFF
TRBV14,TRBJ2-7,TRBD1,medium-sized,TGTGCCAGCAGCGAATCCGGGACAGGTGTTTTCGACGAGCAGTACTTC,CASSESGTGVFDEQYF
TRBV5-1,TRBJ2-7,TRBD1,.,TGCGCCAGCAGCTGGGACAGCTCCTACGAGCAGTACTTC,CASSWDSSYEQYF
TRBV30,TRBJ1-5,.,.,TGTGCCTGGAGTTTCGGGTATAGCAATCAGCCCCAGCATTTT,CAWSFGYSNQPQHF
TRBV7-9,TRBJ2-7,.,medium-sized,TGTGCCAGCAACAAACCGGGGGATCCCTACGAGCAGTACTTC,CASNKPGDPYEQYF
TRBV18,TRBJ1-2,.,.,TGTGCCAGCTCACCGGGACCACGCTATGGCTACACCTTC,CASSPGPRYGYTF
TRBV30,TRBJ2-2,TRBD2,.,TGTGCCTGGAGGAACCTAGCGGGAGGCAAATTCGCCGGGGAGCTGTTTTTT,CAWRNLAGGKFAGELFF
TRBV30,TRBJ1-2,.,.,TGTGCCTGGAGTGGGAGTTATGGCTACACCTTC,CAWSGSYGYTF
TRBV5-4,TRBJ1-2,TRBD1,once,TGTGCCAGCAGCTCGGGGAGAGGGACAGGAGTCTATGGCTACACCTTC,CASSSGRGTGVYGYTF
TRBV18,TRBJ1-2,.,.,TGTGCCAGCTCACCACCGCCGGGAGGAGGCTATGGCTACACCTTC,CASSPPPGGGYGYTF
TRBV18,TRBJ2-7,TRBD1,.,TGTGCCAGCTCACTACCATCCGGGACAGGATCCTACGAGCAGTACTTC,CASSLPSGTGSYEQYF
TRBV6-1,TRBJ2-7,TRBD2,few,TGTGCCAGCAGTGGTAGCGGGTTCGGATCCTACGAGCAGTACTTC,CASSGSGFGSYEQYF
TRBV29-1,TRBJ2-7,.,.,TGCAGCGCAGGGACACCAGCCTACGAGCAGTACTTC,CSAGTPAYEQYF
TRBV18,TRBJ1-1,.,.,TGTGCCAGCTCACCAGAGACGGGTGAGGGTGAAGCTTTCTTT,CASSPETGEGEAFF
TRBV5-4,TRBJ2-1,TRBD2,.,TGTGCCAGCAGCTCTGGGACTAGCGGGAGAAACAATGAGCAGTTCTTC,CASSSGTSGRNNEQFF
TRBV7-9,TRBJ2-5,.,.,TGTGCCAGCAGCTTTCAAGGGGTAGAAGAGACCCAGTACTTC,CASSFQGVEETQYF
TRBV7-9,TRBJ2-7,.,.,TGTGCCAGCAGACCGGGACGCGGCCCGTACGAGCAGTACTTC,CASRPGRGPYEQYF
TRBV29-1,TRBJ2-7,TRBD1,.,TGCAGCGCGGACTCCGCAGGGGGCTCCTACGAGCAGTACTTC,CSADSAGGSYEQYF
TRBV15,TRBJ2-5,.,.,TGTGCCACCAGCAGAGATTTCCTATACCAAGAGACCCAGTACTTC,CATSRDFLYQETQYF
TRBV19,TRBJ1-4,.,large,TGTGCCAGTAATACCTTCGTGAGCGAAAAACTGTTTTTT,CASNTFVSEKLFF
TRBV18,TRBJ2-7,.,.,TGTGCCAGCTCACCACAGGGTGGCCACGAGCAGTACTTC,CASSPQGGHEQYF
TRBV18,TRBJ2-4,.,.,TGTGCCAGCTCACCGTCCTTCAGCTTAAACATTCAGTACTTC,CASSPSFSLNIQYF
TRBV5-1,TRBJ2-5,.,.,TGCGCCAGCAGCCCCCTGCTTAGGGAGACCCAGTACTTC,CASSPLLRETQYF
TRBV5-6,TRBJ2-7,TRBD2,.,TGTGCCAGCAGCTTGGCCTTGGCTAGCGGGGTAACCTACGAGCAGTACTTC,CASSLALASGVTYEQYF
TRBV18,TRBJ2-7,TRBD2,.,TGTGCCAGCTCACCACCGAGCGGGAGGGCCTACGAGCAGTACTTC,CASSPPSGRAYEQYF
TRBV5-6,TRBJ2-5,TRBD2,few,TGTGCCAGCAGCTGGGGGACTAGCGGGAGGGAGCAAGAGACCCAGTACTTC,CASSWGTSGREQETQYF
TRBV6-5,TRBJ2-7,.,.,TGTGCCAGCAATTCCGGGACAACCTACGAGCAGTACTTC,CASNSGTTYEQYF
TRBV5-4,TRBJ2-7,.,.,TGTGCCAGCAGACTGGTCGGGACGGAGGGGAGCGAGCAGTACTTC,CASRLVGTEGSEQYF
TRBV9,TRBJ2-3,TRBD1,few,TGTGCCAGCAGCGTTCAGGGGGCAGATACGCAGTATTTT,CASSVQGADTQYF
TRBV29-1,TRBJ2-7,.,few,TGCAGCGTCAAGACAGAGTCCTACGAGCAGTACTTC,CSVKTESYEQYF
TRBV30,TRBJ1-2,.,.,TGTGCCTGCCATACCTCCGGGATGGGCTATGGCTACACCTTC,CACHTSGMGYGYTF
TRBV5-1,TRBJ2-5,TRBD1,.,TGCGCCAGCAGCGGAACCGGGGACAGGGGAGGAGAGACCCAGTACTTC,CASSGTGDRGGETQYF
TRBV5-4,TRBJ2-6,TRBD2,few,TGTGCCAGCACCTGGGGAGCGGGAGTAAACTCTGGGGCCAACGTCCTGACTTTC,CASTWGAGVNSGANVLTF
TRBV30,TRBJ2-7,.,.,TGTGCCTGGAGTAGCCAGAGGAAATACGAGCAGTACTTC,CAWSSQRKYEQYF
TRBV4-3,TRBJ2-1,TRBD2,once,TGCGCCAGCAGCCAGGTTGCGGGGGGGGTCTACAATGAGCAGTTCTTC,CASSQVAGGVYNEQFF
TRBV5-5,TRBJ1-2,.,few,TGTGCCAGCAGCTTGGGGACAGCTAACTATGGCTACACCTTC,CASSLGTANYGYTF
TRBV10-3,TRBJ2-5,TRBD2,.,TGTGCCACGGGGACGGGTGGACTAGCGGGAGTAGAGACCCAGTACTTC,CATGTGGLAGVETQYF
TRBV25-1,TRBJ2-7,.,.,TGTGCCAGCAGGGACACCCGCTCCTACGAGCAGTACTTC,CASRDTRSYEQYF
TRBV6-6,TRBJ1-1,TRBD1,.,TGTGCCAGCAGGCCTCGACAGGGGGCGACTACTGAAGCTTTCTTT,CASRPRQGATTEAFF
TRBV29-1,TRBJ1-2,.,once,TGCAGCACACTCAAAGGGCTTAGCTACACCTTC,CSTLKGLSYTF
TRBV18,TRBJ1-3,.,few,TGTGCCAGCTCACCACCAGTATACTCTGGAAACACCATATATTTT,CASSPPVYSGNTIYF
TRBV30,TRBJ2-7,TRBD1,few,TGTGCCTGGAGTCCCGGGGTAGGGACAGGGTTCTACGAGCAGTACTTC,CAWSPGVGTGFYEQYF
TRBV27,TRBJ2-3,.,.,TGTGCCAGCACCACCGGGGGAAGCCTCGGTACGCAGTATTTT,CASTTGGSLGTQYF
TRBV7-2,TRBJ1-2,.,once,TGTGCCAGCAGCTTAGCCTTGGGGACGGGAGATGGCTACACCTTC,CASSLALGTGDGYTF
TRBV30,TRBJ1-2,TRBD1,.,TGTGCCTGGAGTAAGACAGGGGCCGGTGGCTACACCTTC,CAWSKTGAGGYTF
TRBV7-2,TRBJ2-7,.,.,TGTGCCAGCAGCCAGGGACCGTTGGACGAGCAGTACTTC,CASSQGPLDEQYF
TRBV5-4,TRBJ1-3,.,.,TGTGCCAGCAGCTTGGTGACTGGAAACACCATATATTTT,CASSLVTGNTIYF
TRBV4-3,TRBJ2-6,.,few,TGCGCCAGCAGCCAAACCAGCTCTGGGGCCAACGTCCTGACTTTC,CASSQTSSGANVLTF
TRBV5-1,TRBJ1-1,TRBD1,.,TGCGCCAGCAGCTTGGAACAGGGGGTCACTGAAGCTTTCTTT,CASSLEQGVTEAFF
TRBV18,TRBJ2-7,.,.,TGTGCCAGCTCACCAGGGGCGGGGGCGGCCAACGAGCAGTACTTC,CASSPGAGAANEQYF
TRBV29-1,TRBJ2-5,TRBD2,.,TGCAGCGGAGGGTCCGGGGGGCAAGAGACCCAGTACTTC,CSGGSGGQETQYF
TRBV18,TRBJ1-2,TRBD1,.,TGTGCCAGCTCACCTTCAGGACAGGGGAGCTATGGCTACACCTTC,CASSPSGQGSYGYTF
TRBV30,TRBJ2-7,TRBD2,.,TGTGCCTGGAGTGGCCCATGGACTAGCCCGGCGCTATACGAGCAGTACTTC,CAWSGPWTSPALYEQYF
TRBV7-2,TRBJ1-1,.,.,TGTGCCAGCAGCCCCCCGGGGGTTACTGAAGCTTTCTTT,CASSPPGVTEAFF
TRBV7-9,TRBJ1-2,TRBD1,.,TGTGCCAGCAGCCGGGACAGGGGGTTTACTAACTATGGCTACACCTTC,CASSRDRGFTNYGYTF
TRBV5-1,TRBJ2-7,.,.,TGCGCCAGCAGCTCCCAACAGGGCCCGGGGGAGCAGTACTTC,CASSSQQGPGEQYF